A selection of T cell receptor beta chains follows, all from one sample in a study of human T cells and chemical hapten exposure. TCRdb passed the RACE reads through MiXCR, listing each CDR3 protein once. Of some 84,000 distinct CDR3 sequences in the sample, about 10% are singletons; the top ten hold around 4.7%. This specimen consisted of whole blood, obtained in connection with sensitization to the hapten diphenylcyclopropenone (DPC). Receptor source: a woman in her forties or fifties with alopecia areata. Some clones in this sample may be carry-over from other donors' samples. Both conserved end residues are trimmed from each CDR3. Fields, in order: J gene, V gene, CDR3 protein.

J gene: TRBJ2-7; V gene: TRBV5-1; CDR3 protein: ASSLAGLPYEQY
J gene: TRBJ2-5; V gene: TRBV6-6; CDR3 protein: ASSYAQETQY
J gene: TRBJ2-7; V gene: TRBV7-2; CDR3 protein: ASSLVPSLATYEQY
J gene: TRBJ1-4; V gene: TRBV4-1; CDR3 protein: ASSQELSHMGGANEKLF
J gene: TRBJ1-4; V gene: TRBV30; CDR3 protein: AWSVLREKLF
J gene: TRBJ1-1; V gene: TRBV20-1; CDR3 protein: SAHLRGNTEAF
J gene: TRBJ2-1; V gene: TRBV7-2; CDR3 protein: ASSLVAGNYNEQF
J gene: TRBJ2-3; V gene: TRBV29-1; CDR3 protein: SVEDLGGGDTQY
J gene: TRBJ2-1; V gene: TRBV7-2; CDR3 protein: ASSLASNEQF
J gene: TRBJ1-5; V gene: TRBV29-1; CDR3 protein: SVAYSPSQPQH
J gene: TRBJ2-7; V gene: TRBV18; CDR3 protein: ASSPRTGEQY
J gene: TRBJ2-1; V gene: TRBV11-3; CDR3 protein: ASSLDSMDEQF
J gene: TRBJ2-1; V gene: TRBV20-1; CDR3 protein: SAYLAGGPNEQF
J gene: TRBJ1-1; V gene: TRBV7-9; CDR3 protein: ASSLITEAF
J gene: TRBJ1-1; V gene: TRBV11-2; CDR3 protein: ASSLAGTANTEAF
J gene: TRBJ2-7; V gene: TRBV20-1; CDR3 protein: SDGTVDEQY
J gene: TRBJ2-3; V gene: TRBV7-7; CDR3 protein: ASSQEGLGTDTQY
J gene: TRBJ1-6; V gene: TRBV28; CDR3 protein: ASNDRRESPLH
J gene: TRBJ2-7; V gene: TRBV28; CDR3 protein: ASSPAGTHGTYEQY
J gene: TRBJ1-5; V gene: TRBV7-2; CDR3 protein: ASSSQGLDQPQH
J gene: TRBJ2-7; V gene: TRBV14; CDR3 protein: ASSYDRAYEQY
J gene: TRBJ1-4; V gene: TRBV28; CDR3 protein: ASSPGGVGTNEKLF
J gene: TRBJ2-7; V gene: TRBV7-2; CDR3 protein: ASSPAPYEQY
J gene: TRBJ1-2; V gene: TRBV20-1; CDR3 protein: SASRAAQGYT
J gene: TRBJ2-1; V gene: TRBV19; CDR3 protein: ASSIGERGRVYNEQF
J gene: TRBJ1-1; V gene: TRBV20-1; CDR3 protein: SARRDRAPEAF
J gene: TRBJ2-7; V gene: TRBV20-1; CDR3 protein: SATGFDEQY
J gene: TRBJ1-2; V gene: TRBV19; CDR3 protein: ASEADARAGYT
J gene: TRBJ2-7; V gene: TRBV29-1; CDR3 protein: SVEVFSGSGHEQY
J gene: TRBJ1-2; V gene: TRBV29-1; CDR3 protein: SVAGTGGGSYT
J gene: TRBJ2-1; V gene: TRBV2; CDR3 protein: ASREGYSYNEQF
J gene: TRBJ2-2; V gene: TRBV28; CDR3 protein: ASSLGGPTGELF
J gene: TRBJ2-3; V gene: TRBV7-8; CDR3 protein: ASTNSGRGDTQY
J gene: TRBJ1-6; V gene: TRBV30; CDR3 protein: AWTPGGTSPLH
J gene: TRBJ2-2; V gene: TRBV11-1; CDR3 protein: ASSTDPNTGELF
J gene: TRBJ2-6; V gene: TRBV7-2; CDR3 protein: ASSLTGDGANVLT
J gene: TRBJ2-4; V gene: TRBV4-3; CDR3 protein: ASSQARFRTGAKNIQY
J gene: TRBJ2-2; V gene: TRBV2; CDR3 protein: ASSAEQGLLNPILF
J gene: TRBJ1-1; V gene: TRBV30; CDR3 protein: AWKSNLVSYEAF
J gene: TRBJ1-1; V gene: TRBV6-6; CDR3 protein: ASSRSTVGEAF
J gene: TRBJ2-3; V gene: TRBV6-5; CDR3 protein: ASGKVGSDTQY
J gene: TRBJ1-1; V gene: TRBV29-1; CDR3 protein: SVDSGMNTEAF
J gene: TRBJ2-5; V gene: TRBV5-4; CDR3 protein: ASSLIGQQETQY
J gene: TRBJ2-5; V gene: TRBV28; CDR3 protein: ASSSNQGRSPQY
J gene: TRBJ2-3; V gene: TRBV18; CDR3 protein: ASSPDRAAQY
J gene: TRBJ2-3; V gene: TRBV20-1; CDR3 protein: TSNPSGEGDTQY
J gene: TRBJ1-1; V gene: TRBV30; CDR3 protein: AWADRVTEAF
J gene: TRBJ2-1; V gene: TRBV20-1; CDR3 protein: SARGREFDEQF
J gene: TRBJ2-2; V gene: TRBV9; CDR3 protein: ASSVVSGAINTGELF
J gene: TRBJ2-1; V gene: TRBV30; CDR3 protein: AWNQVGRAYYNEQF